The rows below give T cell receptor beta chains drawn from one sample of a study of T cells after somatic rescue of genetic block. Clones were sequenced by immunoSEQ multiplex PCR, and TCRdb holds only the in-frame ones, with some missing. The sample lists 55,000 to 75,000 clones; roughly 90% were seen once. Material for sequencing was peripheral blood mononuclear cells (PBMCs). The receptors were sampled from a man aged 35-49 years. The CDR3 runs from the conserved cysteine through the conserved F or W. D genes are given only for firm matches. Rows may omit the clone size; those that give it use once, few, many or a size class.

D	V	J	size	length	DNA	CDR3
.	TRBV18	TRBJ1-1	.	15	TGTGCCAGCTCACCACCTTCAGGGCTGGACACTGAAGCTTTCTTT	CASSPPSGLDTEAFF
TRBD1	TRBV5-1	TRBJ1-2	.	13	TGCGCCAGCAGCTCACAGGGGGACTATGGCTACACCTTC	CASSSQGDYGYTF
.	TRBV11-3	TRBJ2-2	.	14	TGTGCCAGCAGCTTGGGCGGAGCGACCGGGGAGCTGTTTTTT	CASSLGGATGELFF
TRBD1	TRBV9	TRBJ1-4	once	15	TGTGCCAGCAGCCCCCGACAGGGTACTAATGAAAAACTGTTTTTT	CASSPRQGTNEKLFF
.	TRBV4-2	TRBJ2-2	.	16	TGTGCCAGCAGCCAACTTGCGCTAGCGAGCACCGGGGAGCTGTTTTTT	CASSQLALASTGELFF
.	TRBV9	TRBJ1-2	few	14	TGTGCCAGCACCGAATACACGGGAAACTATGGCTACACCTTC	CASTEYTGNYGYTF
TRBD1	TRBV7-2	TRBJ1-2	.	17	TGTGCCAGCAGCTTATTCGGGACAGGGGCGGAATTTTATGGCTACACCTTC	CASSLFGTGAEFYGYTF
.	TRBV14	TRBJ1-1	.	15	TGTGCCAGCAGCCAGGCCCTGATTTTGAACACTGAAGCTTTCTTT	CASSQALILNTEAFF
TRBD1	TRBV6-6	TRBJ2-1	.	14	TGTGCCAGCAGGCGACCGGGACAGATCAATGAGCAGTTCTTC	CASRRPGQINEQFF
.	TRBV5-5	TRBJ2-7	.	13	TGTGCCAGCAGCCCCAGACCTTGGGGAGAGCAGTACTTC	CASSPRPWGEQYF
TRBD2	TRBV6-6	TRBJ2-1	.	16	TGTGCCAGCAGTTACGGGACTAGCGGGGGGGCGGTTGAGCAGTTCTTC	CASSYGTSGGAVEQFF
.	TRBV28	TRBJ2-2	once	14	TGTGCCAGCAGTCCCGGGGGCGGGCAGGAGGAGCTGTTTTTT	CASSPGGGQEELFF
.	TRBV6-1	TRBJ1-4	.	15	TGTGCCAGCAGTCCAGAAGGCGGGATTAATGAAAAACTGTTTTTT	CASSPEGGINEKLFF
.	TRBV21-1	TRBJ1-1	.	17	TGTGCCAGCAGCAAAGAGGGCGAATTTACCATGAACACTGAAGCTTTCTTT	CASSKEGEFTMNTEAFF
TRBD2	TRBV30	TRBJ2-3	.	14	TGTGCCTGGAGTGGGACTAGCTGGGCAGATACGCAGTATTTT	CAWSGTSWADTQYF
TRBD1	TRBV2	TRBJ1-6	.	16	TGTGCCAGCAGTGTGGACCGAGAGGGGGCTAATTCACCCCTCCACTTT	CASSVDREGANSPLHF
.	TRBV10-2	TRBJ2-1	.	12	TGCGCCAGCAGTGAGTCTCCAGAAGGGTCGGTCTTC	CASSESPEGSVF
.	TRBV7-2	TRBJ2-5	.	15	TGTGCCAGCAGCTTAGTTGCGGATCGGGCAGAGACCCAGTACTTC	CASSLVADRAETQYF
.	TRBV6-6	TRBJ2-7	.	15	TGTGCCAGCAGTATCAGGATTACGGGTCCCTACGAGCAGTACTTC	CASSIRITGPYEQYF
.	TRBV4-1	TRBJ2-7	.	17	TGCGCCAGCAGCCAAGATGTTTACAGTAATAAACCCTACGAGCAGTACTTC	CASSQDVYSNKPYEQYF
.	TRBV7-2	TRBJ1-5	.	15	TGTGCCAGCAGCTTACGTGGGGGGATTGATCAGCCCCAGCATTTT	CASSLRGGIDQPQHF
TRBD2	TRBV27	TRBJ2-1	once	22	TGTGCCAGCAGTTTAGGGGCCAGGGAGATTATGACCGGGACTAGCGCATACAATGAGCAGTTCTTC	CASSLGAREIMTGTSAYNEQFF